The 18 T cell receptor beta chains given below trace back to one sample, sequenced in a study of cytomegalovirus exposure and HLA in healthy donors. PCR involved 60 Vbeta and 13 Jbeta primers. TCRdb keeps only in-frame clones here, not all; method: immunoSEQ multiplex PCR. This sample has approximately 200,000 clones, with roughly 79% found just once. Sequencing was done on a sample of PBMCs. These receptors originate from a man aged 30 to 45 in good health and CMV-seronegative.

This clone has a handful of counts. The V and J genes are TRBV4-1 and TRBJ1-2, with D unresolved. Germline CDR1 is MGHRA and CDR2 is YSYEKL. Trimming took 3 bases from V and 4 from J, leaving 6 bases between them. This CDR3 region has 12 residues. Written as DNA, the CDR3 is TGCGCCAGCAGCCAGGGAGTCTATGGCTACACCTTC. Translation: CASSQGVYGYTF.

This clone is a singleton in its sample. This chain links TRBV25-1 with TRBJ2-5; TRBD1 matches at 9 bases. V shed 7 bases and J 0 bases; nucleotides not matched to a gene: 6. From germline, CDR1 is MGHDK and CDR2 SYGVNS. The CDR3 has 15 residues. CDR3 region: CASTRTGEYQETQYF. CDR3 DNA sequence: TGTGCCAGCACCAGGACAGGGGAGTACCAAGAGACCCAGTACTTC.

The V call is TRBV29-1, the J call TRBJ2-3; D not certain. The CDR3 totals 12 residues. CDR1 and CDR2 (germline): SQVTM, ANQGSEA. The V gene lost 4 bases and the J gene lost 4 bases, with 9 bases spanning the gap. The CDR3 is CSVVSSADTQYF. The CDR3 region has the DNA TGCAGCGTTGTTAGCTCAGCAGATACGCAGTATTTT.

V usage is TRBV27 and J usage is TRBJ2-1, with TRBD2 matching 10 bases. CDR3 length: 16 amino acids. J lost 4 bases, V lost 4 bases, and 7 bases had no gene match. CDR1 is MNHEY and CDR2 is SMNVEV in the germline V gene (reference sequence). Here the CDR3 DNA reads TGTGCCAGCAGTTCCTCTAGCGGGAGTGGATACAATGAGCAGTTCTTC. Translated: CASSSSSGSGYNEQFF.

The chain links TRBV30 to TRBJ2-5; tentatively, D is TRBD1 (5 bases). The J call is doubtful: the DNA matches TRBJ2-7 better. The CDR3 is made up of 12 amino acids. Germline values: CDR1 GTSNPN, CDR2 SVGIG (reference sequence). CDR3 residues: CAGVQGTYEQYF. CDR3 DNA: TGTGCTGGGGTGCAGGGCACCTACGAGCAGTACTTC.

In this sample, this clone turned up once. The CDR3 DNA sequence: TGCAGCGTTGCCAGGGTTGGAGATACGCAGTATTTT. Translating it yields CSVARVGDTQYF. The chain joins TRBV29-1 to TRBJ2-3, with D perhaps TRBD1 (5 bases). This CDR3 is 12 amino acids long. Looked up from germline, CDR1 is SQVTM and CDR2 is ANQGSEA. V shed 4 bases and J shed 5 bases, with 10 bases lying between them.

This clone showed up just a few times. The rearrangement links TRBV19 to TRBJ1-5; 9 bases line up with TRBD1. The J segment lost 5 bases and the V segment lost 2 bases, leaving 13 bases of the junction unmatched. CDR1 and CDR2 (germline): LNHDA, SQIVND (reference sequence). This CDR3 is built from 18 residues. The CDR3 DNA follows: TGTGCCAGTAGTATACCGACAGGGGGTGCCGGATTCCATCAGCCCCAGCATTTT. Protein sequence: CASSIPTGGAGFHQPQHF. The whole variable domain, filled in from reference TRBV19 and TRBJ1-5, reads DGGITQSPKYLFRKEGQNVTLSCEQNLNHDAMYWYRQDPGQGLRLIYYSQIVNDFQKGDIAEGYSVSREKKESFPLTVTSAQKNPTAFYLCASSIPTGGAGFHQPQHFGDGTRLSIL.

The rearrangement joins TRBV14 to TRBJ2-7; 7 bases are a match to TRBD2. CDR1 and CDR2 (germline): SGHDN, FVKESK. V was pared by 5 bases and J by 7 bases, with 8 bases of the junction left unmatched. The CDR3 has 13 residues. Here the CDR3 reads CASSEGLVGEQYF. As DNA, the CDR3 is TGTGCCAGCAGCGAAGGACTAGTCGGGGAGCAGTACTTC.

The V call is TRBV27, the J call TRBJ2-2, with D maybe TRBD2 (6 bases). Trimming removed 5 bases from V and 4 bases from J, with 23 bases in between. In germline, CDR1 is MNHEY, CDR2 SMNVEV (reference sequence). This CDR3 contains 18 residues. DNA of the CDR3: TGTGCCAGCAGTGTGAATGGGCGGGGCCGTTACTCCACCGGGGAGCTGTTTTTT. Translating it yields CASSVNGRGRYSTGELFF.

The CDR3 loop reads CASNVERQENTGELFF. For the CDR3, the DNA is TGTGCCAGCAATGTGGAGAGACAGGAGAACACCGGGGAGCTGTTTTTT. V is TRBV27 and J is TRBJ2-2, with D perhaps matching TRBD1 (6 bases). V was clipped by 7 bases and J by 1 base, with 16 bases between them. From germline, CDR1 is MNHEY and CDR2 SMNVEV (reference sequence). The CDR3 is 16 residues long.

This chain links TRBV29-1 with TRBJ2-2; TRBD1 agrees at 9 bases. Trimming removed 4 bases from V and 1 base from J; junction bases left unmatched: 7. Germline V CDR1 and CDR2: SQVTM, ANQGSEA. The CDR3 length is 16 residues. The CDR3, as DNA: TGCAGCGTTGGGCTCCCGGGACAGGGGAACACCGGGGAGCTGTTTTTT. It specifies CSVGLPGQGNTGELFF.

The gene calls are TRBV27 and TRBJ1-5; no firm D call. Trimming left V 1 base short and J 2 bases short, with 12 bases between. CDR1 is MNHEY and CDR2 is SMNVEV in the germline V gene (reference sequence). The CDR3 has 16 residues. The CDR3 here is CASSLYSGKGNQPQHF. The CDR3 DNA reads as TGTGCCAGCAGTTTATATTCCGGGAAAGGCAATCAGCCCCAGCATTTT.

The chain recombines TRBV4-1 with TRBJ2-2; 13 bases line up with TRBD2. The V gene end was trimmed by 3 bases and the J gene end by 7 bases; junction bases not matched to a gene: 5. This CDR3 region has 16 residues. Germline V gene data show CDR1 as MGHRA and CDR2 as YSYEKL. This CDR3 is CASSQTSGRFGGELFF. DNA of the CDR3: TGCGCCAGCAGCCAGACTAGCGGGAGGTTCGGCGGGGAGCTGTTTTTT.

J is TRBJ2-1 and V is TRBV7-6; 10 positions agree with TRBD2. With 2 bases clipped from V and 7 bases from J, the junction kept 11 bases outside the gene matches. In germline, CDR1 is SGHVS, CDR2 FNYEAQ. The CDR3 totals 17 residues. CDR3 DNA sequence: TGTGCCAGCAGCTTAACTCGTGGAACTAGCGGGACAAATGAGCAGTTCTTC. Its translation: CASSLTRGTSGTNEQFF. Full variable domain (rest looked up from reference TRBV7-6 and TRBJ2-1): GAGVSQSPRYKVTKRGQDVALRCDPISGHVSLYWYRQALGQGPEFLTYFNYEAQQDKSGLPNDRFSAERPEGSISTLTIQRTEQRDSAMYRCASSLTRGTSGTNEQFFGPGTRLTVL.

The chain is built from TRBV11-1 and TRBJ2-7, with 10 bases aligning to TRBD2. The J segment lost 6 bases and the V segment lost 6 bases, leaving 14 bases of the junction unmatched. This CDR3 region has 16 residues. Per the germline V gene, CDR1 is SGHAT and CDR2 is FQDESV (reference sequence). The CDR3 sequence: CASRTSSGRDLGEQYF. CDR3 in DNA: TGTGCCAGCAGGACCTCCAGCGGGAGGGATCTGGGCGAGCAGTACTTC.

A few counts support this clone. This chain uses TRBV29-1 with TRBJ2-2; 10 bases are a match to TRBD2. After removal of 6 bases from V and 1 base from J, the junction contained 5 bases not matched to a gene. The CDR3 consists of 15 residues. Germline CDR1 reads SQVTM; CDR2 reads ANQGSEA. The CDR3 protein is CSVRPSGRNTGELFF. CDR3 bases: TGCAGCGTGCGGCCTAGCGGGAGGAACACCGGGGAGCTGTTTTTT.

The chain employs TRBV6-5 and TRBJ2-4; 7 nucleotides match TRBD1. The CDR3 spans 14 residues. J lost 5 bases, V lost 5 bases, and 6 bases had no gene match. CDR1 and CDR2 (germline): MNHEY, SVGAGI. CDR3 in DNA: TGTGCCAGCAGTCGGGACAGAATGGAAAACATTCAGTACTTC. It yields the protein CASSRDRMENIQYF.

J is TRBJ2-7 and V is TRBV5-4; D possibly corresponds to TRBD1 (6 bases). The CDR3 totals 14 residues. Germline-derived CDR1 and CDR2 are SGHNT and YYREEE (reference sequence). Trimming removed 0 bases at V and 9 bases at J, with 16 bases between. CDR3 region: CASSLEDLGARQYF. The CDR3, as DNA: TGTGCCAGCAGCTTGGAGGATTTGGGGGCGAGGCAGTACTTC.